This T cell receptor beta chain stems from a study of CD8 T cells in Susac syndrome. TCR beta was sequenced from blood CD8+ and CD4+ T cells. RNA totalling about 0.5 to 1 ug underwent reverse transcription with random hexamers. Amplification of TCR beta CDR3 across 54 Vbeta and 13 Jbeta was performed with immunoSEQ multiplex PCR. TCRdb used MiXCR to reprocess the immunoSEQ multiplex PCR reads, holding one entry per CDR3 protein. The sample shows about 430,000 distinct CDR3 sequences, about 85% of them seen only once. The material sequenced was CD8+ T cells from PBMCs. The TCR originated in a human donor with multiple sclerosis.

The CDR3 spells CASSETGDNEQFF. DNA of the CDR3: TGTGCCAGCAGTGAAACAGGTGACAATGAGCAGTTCTTC. The rearrangement uses TRBV6-1 and TRBJ2-1; weak D call: TRBD1 (5 bases). Germline V gene sequence: CDR1 MNHNS, CDR2 SASEGT. Between the trimmed V and J ends, which lost 2 bases and 5 bases, there was a span of 7 bases. CDR3 length: 13 residues.